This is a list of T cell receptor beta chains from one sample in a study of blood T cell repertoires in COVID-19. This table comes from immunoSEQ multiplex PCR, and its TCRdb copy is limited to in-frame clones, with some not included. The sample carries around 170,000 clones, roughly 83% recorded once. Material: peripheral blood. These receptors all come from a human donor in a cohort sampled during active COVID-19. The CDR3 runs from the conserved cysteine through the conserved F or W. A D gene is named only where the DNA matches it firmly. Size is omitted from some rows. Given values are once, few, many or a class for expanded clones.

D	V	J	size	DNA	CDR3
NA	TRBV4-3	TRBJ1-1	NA	TGCGCCAGCACCAAGGACAGCGGGGGACTAGCTGAAGCTTTCTTT	CASTKDSGGLAEAFF
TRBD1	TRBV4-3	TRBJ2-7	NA	TGCGCCAGCAGCCAAGATCGCTCCAGGACAGGGTTAGTATACGAGCAGTACTTC	CASSQDRSRTGLVYEQYF
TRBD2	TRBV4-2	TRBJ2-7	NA	TGTGCCAGCAGCCAAGAAACTAGCGGGGGGCCGACCTCCTACGAGCAGTACTTC	CASSQETSGGPTSYEQYF
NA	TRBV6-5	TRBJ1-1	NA	TGTGCCAGCACCCAGTTCGGGAGGAACACTGAAGCTTTCTTT	CASTQFGRNTEAFF
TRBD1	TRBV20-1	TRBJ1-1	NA	TGCAGTGCTTGGGACAGCGAAGCTTTCTTT	CSAWDSEAFF
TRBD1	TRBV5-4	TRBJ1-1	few	TGTGCCAGCAGCCCGACAGGGGGCCGAGCTGAAGCTTTCTTT	CASSPTGGRAEAFF
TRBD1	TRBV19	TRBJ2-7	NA	TGTGCCAGTAGTAGGGGACAGAACTACGAGCAGTACTTC	CASSRGQNYEQYF
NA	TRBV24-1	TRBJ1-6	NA	TGTGCCACCCGGAGAGATTATAATTCACCCCTCCACTTT	CATRRDYNSPLHF
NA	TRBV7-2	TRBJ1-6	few	TGTGCCAGCAGCTTTCAGACAGGCTCCTATAATTCACCCCTCCACTTT	CASSFQTGSYNSPLHF
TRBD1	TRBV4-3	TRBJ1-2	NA	TGCGCCAGCAGCCAGGGGGGAGACAGGGTAAACTATGGCTACACCTTC	CASSQGGDRVNYGYTF
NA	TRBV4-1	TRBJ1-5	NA	TGCGCCAGCAGCCAAGGACAGGCGAAGGTTCAGCCCCAGCATTTT	CASSQGQAKVQPQHF
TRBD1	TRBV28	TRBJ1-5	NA	TGTGCCAGCAGTTGGGGACAGGGAGGAAGTCAGCCCCAGCATTTT	CASSWGQGGSQPQHF
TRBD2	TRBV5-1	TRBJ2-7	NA	TGCGCCAGCAGCTTGGGTGGGGGGGAAGCTTACGAGCAGTACTTC	CASSLGGGEAYEQYF
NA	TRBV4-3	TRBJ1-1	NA	TGCGCCAGCAGCCAAACAGCTGACAGGTCCTACACTGAAGCTTTCTTT	CASSQTADRSYTEAFF
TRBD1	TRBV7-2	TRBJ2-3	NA	TGTGCCAGCAGCTTGAACGACAGGGGCACAGATACGCAGTATTTT	CASSLNDRGTDTQYF
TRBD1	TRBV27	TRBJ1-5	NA	TGTGCCAGCAGTTTATCAGGACAGGGATTAAGCAATCAGCCCCAGCATTTT	CASSLSGQGLSNQPQHF
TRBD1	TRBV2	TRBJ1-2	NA	TGTGCCAGCAGTCGGACAGGGGGCATAGCTAACTATGGCTACACCTTC	CASSRTGGIANYGYTF
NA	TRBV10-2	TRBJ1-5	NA	TGCGCCAGCAGTGAGGGGGGGAGCAATCAGCCCCAGCATTTT	CASSEGGSNQPQHF
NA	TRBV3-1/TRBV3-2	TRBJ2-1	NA	TGTGCCAGCAGCCCCCGGAGGGCGGTTAATGAGCAGTTCTTC	CASSPRRAVNEQFF
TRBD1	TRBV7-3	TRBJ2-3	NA	TGTGCCAGCAGCTCGGGACAGCGGGATACGCAGTATTTT	CASSSGQRDTQYF
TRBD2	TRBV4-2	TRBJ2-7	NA	TGTGCCAGCAGCCAAGGATGGGCGGGAGAAGGAGACGAGCAGTACTTC	CASSQGWAGEGDEQYF
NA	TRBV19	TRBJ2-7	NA	TGTGCCAGTAGTATCGGAGCGGATAAGGGCGAGCAGTACTTC	CASSIGADKGEQYF
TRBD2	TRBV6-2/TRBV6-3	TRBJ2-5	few	TGTGCCAGCATCCCGGGGGGACTTCAAGAGACCCAGTACTTC	CASIPGGLQETQYF
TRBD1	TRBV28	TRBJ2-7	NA	TGTGCCAGCAGGCCGGGACAGAGCTACGAGCAGTACTTC	CASRPGQSYEQYF
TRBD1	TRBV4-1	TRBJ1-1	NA	TGCGCCAGCAGCCCTGGACAGGGCTGGGGAGCTTTCTTT	CASSPGQGWGAFF
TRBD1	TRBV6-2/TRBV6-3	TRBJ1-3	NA	TGTGCCAGCAGTTACCCCGACAGGGTTTCAACCATATATTTT	CASSYPDRVSTIYF
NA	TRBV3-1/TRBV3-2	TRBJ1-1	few	TGTGCCAGCACCTGCGGGGTGCGGGCTGAAGCTTTCTTT	CASTCGVRAEAFF
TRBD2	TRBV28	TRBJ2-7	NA	TGTGCCAGCAGTTTAGGGACTAGCGGATCCTACGAGCAGTACTTC	CASSLGTSGSYEQYF
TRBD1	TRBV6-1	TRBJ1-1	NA	TGTGCCAGCAGTGAAGCAGGCAGGGGGACTGAAGCTTTCTTT	CASSEAGRGTEAFF
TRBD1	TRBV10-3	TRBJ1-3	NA	TGTGCCATCAGGCCGGGACAGCGGGCTGGAAACACCATATATTTT	CAIRPGQRAGNTIYF
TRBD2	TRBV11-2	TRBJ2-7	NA	TGTGCCAGCAGGGGGCAGCGGGGGCGCTACGAGCAGTACTTC	CASRGQRGRYEQYF
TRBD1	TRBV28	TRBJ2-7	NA	TGTGCCAGCAGTCCAACCGGGACAGGGAAGGACGAGCAGTACTTC	CASSPTGTGKDEQYF
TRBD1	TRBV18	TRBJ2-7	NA	TGTGCCAGCTCACCGGGACAGGGGATTTACGAGCAGTACTTC	CASSPGQGIYEQYF
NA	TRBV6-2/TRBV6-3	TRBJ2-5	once	TGTGCCAGCAGCGGGACTCCCCGCGAGACCCAGTACTTC	CASSGTPRETQYF
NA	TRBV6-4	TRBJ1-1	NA	TGTGCCAGCAGTGACTCGGGAGGGGGGAGGACTGAAGCTTTCTTT	CASSDSGGGRTEAFF
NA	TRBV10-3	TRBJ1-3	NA	TGTGCCATCAGTGACGGAGGAGCTGGAAACACCATATATTTT	CAISDGGAGNTIYF
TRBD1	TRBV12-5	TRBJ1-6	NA	TGTGCTAGTGGTTTGGGGCAGGGGGCCAATTCACCCCTCCACTTT	CASGLGQGANSPLHF
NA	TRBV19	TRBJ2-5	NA	TGTGCCAGCAGTGTGGTGTGGGGGCGCGGGTTGGAGACCCAGTACTTC	CASSVVWGRGLETQYF
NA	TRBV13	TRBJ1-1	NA	TGTGCCAGCAGCTTTAGGACAGCGAACACTGAAGCTTTCTTT	CASSFRTANTEAFF
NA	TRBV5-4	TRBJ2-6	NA	TGTGCCAGCAGCTTGGTAGCCAACAGGGCGATTGGGTCTGGGGCCAACGTCCTGACTTTC	CASSLVANRAIGSGANVLTF
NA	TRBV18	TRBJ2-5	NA	TGTGCCAGCTCACCACCGCTAAACCAAGAGACCCAGTACTTC	CASSPPLNQETQYF
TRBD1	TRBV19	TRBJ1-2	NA	TGTGCCAGTAGTCCGAAATCGACAGGGGTAGGACGAGGCTACACCTTC	CASSPKSTGVGRGYTF
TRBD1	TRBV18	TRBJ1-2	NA	TGTGCCAGCTCACCCGAGACAGGGCCTAACTATGGCTACACCTTC	CASSPETGPNYGYTF
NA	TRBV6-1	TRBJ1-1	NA	TGTGCCAGCAGTGAAGCTGTATCGCTTCGCGGAAACACTGAAGCTTTCTTT	CASSEAVSLRGNTEAFF
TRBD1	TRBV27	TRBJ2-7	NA	TGTGCCAGCAGTTCACGACAGGGGCGGACCTACGAGCAGTACTTC	CASSSRQGRTYEQYF
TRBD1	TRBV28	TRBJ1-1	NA	TGTGCCAGCAGCCCGGGACAGCCAACCACTGAAGCTTTCTTT	CASSPGQPTTEAFF
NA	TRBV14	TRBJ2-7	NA	TGTGCCAGCAGCCAAGGTCAGGTTACCTACGAGCAGTACTTC	CASSQGQVTYEQYF
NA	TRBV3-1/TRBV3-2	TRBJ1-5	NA	TGTGCCAGCAGCCAAGGGGAGGCAAATCAGCCCCAGCATTTT	CASSQGEANQPQHF
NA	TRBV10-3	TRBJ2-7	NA	TGTGCCATCAGACCGGGTGGGGCCGTGAGTGAGCAGTACTTC	CAIRPGGAVSEQYF
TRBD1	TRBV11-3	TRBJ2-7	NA	TGTGCCAGCAGCTTAGGGGACAGGGGAGGCTACGAGCAGTACTTC	CASSLGDRGGYEQYF
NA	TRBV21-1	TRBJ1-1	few	TGTGCCAGCAGCGGCCTGCGGGCTGGGGCTTTCTTT	CASSGLRAGAFF
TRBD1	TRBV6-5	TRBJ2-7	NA	TGTGCCAGCACCTCGACAGGGGGCAACGACGAGCAGTACTTC	CASTSTGGNDEQYF
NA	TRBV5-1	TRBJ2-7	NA	TGCGCCAGCAGCCTCAGGGGCGACGGCGAGCAGTACTTC	CASSLRGDGEQYF
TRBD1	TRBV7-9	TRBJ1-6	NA	TGTGCCAGCACTCATCCCGGGGACAGGGGTTATAATTCACCCCTCCACTTT	CASTHPGDRGYNSPLHF
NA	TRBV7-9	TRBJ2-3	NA	TGTGCCAGCAGCTTAGACGGAGCCATGATAGATACGCAGTATTTT	CASSLDGAMIDTQYF
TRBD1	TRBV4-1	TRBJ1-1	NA	TGCGCCAGCAGCCTCAGACAGGGGACGTGGAAAACTGAAGCTTTCTTT	CASSLRQGTWKTEAFF
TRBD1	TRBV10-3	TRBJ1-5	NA	TGTGCCATCAGTGAGACGGGGGACAGGGGGAGACAGCCCCAGCATTTT	CAISETGDRGRQPQHF
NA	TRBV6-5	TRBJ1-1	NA	TGTGCCAGCATCAGCGACGGCCTGAACACTGAAGCTTTCTTT	CASISDGLNTEAFF